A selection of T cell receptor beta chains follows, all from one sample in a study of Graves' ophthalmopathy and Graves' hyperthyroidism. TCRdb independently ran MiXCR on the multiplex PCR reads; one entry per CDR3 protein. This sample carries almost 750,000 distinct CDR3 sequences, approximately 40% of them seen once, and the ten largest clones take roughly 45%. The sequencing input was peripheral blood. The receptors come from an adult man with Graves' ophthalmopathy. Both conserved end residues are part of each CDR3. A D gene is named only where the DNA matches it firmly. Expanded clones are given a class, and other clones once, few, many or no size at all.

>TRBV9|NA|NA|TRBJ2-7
TGTGCCAGCAGCGCTGCCGGCAGCTACGAGCAGTACTTC
CASSAAGSYEQYF
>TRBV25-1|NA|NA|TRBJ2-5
TGTGCCAGCAGCGAACCCCTGACAGCCCAAGAGACCCAGTACTTC
CASSEPLTAQETQYF
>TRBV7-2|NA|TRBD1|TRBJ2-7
TGTGCCAGCAGCCAGGAGGACAGGGGGCCCTACGAGCAGTACTTC
CASSQEDRGPYEQYF
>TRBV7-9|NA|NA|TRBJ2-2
TGTGCCAGTTGGGACAACACCGGGGAGCTGTTTTTT
CASWDNTGELFF
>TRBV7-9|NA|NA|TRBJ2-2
TGTGCCAGTAGGCTACAGGTCACCGGGGAGCTGTTTTTT
CASRLQVTGELFF
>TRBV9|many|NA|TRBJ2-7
TGTGCCAGCAGCGTACAAGGGTGCGAGCAGTACTTC
CASSVQGCEQYF
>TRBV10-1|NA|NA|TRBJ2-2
TGCGCCAGCAGTGAGTCATACCCCACGAGAAACACCGGGGAGCTGTTTTTT
CASSESYPTRNTGELFF
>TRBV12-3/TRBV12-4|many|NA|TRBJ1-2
TGTGCCAGCAGTTTGAGGGACGGCCTCCGGTACACCTTC
CASSLRDGLRYTF
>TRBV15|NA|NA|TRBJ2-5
TGTGCCACCAGCAGAGATAGGGCGGTGTATAGCAATCAGCCCCAGTACTTC
CATSRDRAVYSNQPQYF
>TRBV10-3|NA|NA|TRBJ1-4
TGTGCCATCGGGGGAACGGGGGCATCTAATGAAAAACTGTTTTTT
CAIGGTGASNEKLFF
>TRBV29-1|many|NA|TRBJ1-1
TGCAGCGTTGAAGATCCGGTGGGGCACACTGAAGCTTTCTTT
CSVEDPVGHTEAFF
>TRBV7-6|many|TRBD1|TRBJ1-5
TGTGCCAGCAGCATGACAGGGAATCAGCCCCAGCATTTT
CASSMTGNQPQHF
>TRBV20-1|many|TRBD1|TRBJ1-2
TGCAGTGCTAGTGTTTGGGGGACAGGGGTTTATGGCTACACCTTC
CSASVWGTGVYGYTF
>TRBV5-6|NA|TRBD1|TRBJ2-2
TGTGCCAGCAGCGCCCGGGACAGGGTTCTCCCCGGGGAGCTGTTTTTT
CASSARDRVLPGELFF
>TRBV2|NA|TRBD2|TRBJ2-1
TGTGCCAGCATTCTGCCCGGGACTAGCGGCTACAATGAGCAGTTCTTC
CASILPGTSGYNEQFF
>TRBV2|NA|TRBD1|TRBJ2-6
TGTGCCAGCAGTGTACAGGGGTCCAACGTCCTGACTTTC
CASSVQGSNVLTF
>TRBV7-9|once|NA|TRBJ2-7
TGTGCCAGCAGCTTAATGGCTCAGGGCTACGAGCAGTACTTC
CASSLMAQGYEQYF
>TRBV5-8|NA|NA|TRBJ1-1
TGTGCCAGCAGCTCGGAGGTAGGGAGATGGACTGAAGCTTTCTTT
CASSSEVGRWTEAFF
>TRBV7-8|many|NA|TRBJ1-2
TGTGCCAGCAGCTTAGCGGGAGACAGCAGAACTAACTATGGCTACACCTTC
CASSLAGDSRTNYGYTF
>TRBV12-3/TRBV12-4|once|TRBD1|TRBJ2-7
TGTGCCAGCACCCCCGGGACAGGGATGGGTCGTCGGTACTTC
CASTPGTGMGRRYF
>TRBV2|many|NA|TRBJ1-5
TGTGCCAGCACGAGCCTGAGAGGGCAGCCCCAGCATTTT
CASTSLRGQPQHF
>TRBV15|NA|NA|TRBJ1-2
TGTGCCACCAGCAGAGATTGGCCGGAGGGTGAGGGCGGCTACACCTTC
CATSRDWPEGEGGYTF
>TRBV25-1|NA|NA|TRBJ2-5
TGTGCCAGCAGTGTGTCAGGCAAGGAGACCCAGTACTTC
CASSVSGKETQYF
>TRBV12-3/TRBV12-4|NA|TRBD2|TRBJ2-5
TGTGCCAGCAGTTCACTAGCGGGAGTCTTAGAGACCCAGTACTTC
CASSSLAGVLETQYF
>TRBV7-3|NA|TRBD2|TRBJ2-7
TGTGCCAGCAGCACTCGGAAACTAGCGCCAACCTACGGGCAGTACTTC
CASSTRKLAPTYGQYF
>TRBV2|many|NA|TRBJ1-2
TGTGCCAGCAGCGTAGATTATGGCTACACCTTC
CASSVDYGYTF
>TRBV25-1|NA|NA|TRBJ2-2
TGTGCCAGCAGTTCGAGCATTTGGAGCACCGGGGAGCTGTTTTTT
CASSSSIWSTGELFF
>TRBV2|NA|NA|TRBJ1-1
TGTGCCAGCAGTGCCAGTACCAGCACTGAAGCTTTCTTT
CASSASTSTEAFF
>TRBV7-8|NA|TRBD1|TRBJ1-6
TGTGCCAGCAGCCTAAGGGACAGTGGGAGCTCCTATAATTCACCCCTCCACTTT
CASSLRDSGSSYNSPLHF
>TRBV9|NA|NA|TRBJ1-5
TGTGCCAGCAGCCAGTTTGCCAGGAGGAGCAATCAGCCCCAGCATTTT
CASSQFARRSNQPQHF
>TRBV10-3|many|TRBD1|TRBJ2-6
TGTGCCATCAGTGAGCAGGGGGCAGGTTCTGGGGCCAACGTCCTGACTTTC
CAISEQGAGSGANVLTF
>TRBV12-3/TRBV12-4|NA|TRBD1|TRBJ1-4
TGTGCCAGCAGTAAAGGGACAGTTAATGAAAAACTGTTTTTT
CASSKGTVNEKLFF
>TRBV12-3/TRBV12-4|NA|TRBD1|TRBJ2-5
TGTGCCAGCAGGCCCGGGACAGGGTTTGAGACCCAGTACTTC
CASRPGTGFETQYF
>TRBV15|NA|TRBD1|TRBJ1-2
TGTGCCACCGCACAGGGGGCGTCTGGCTACACCTTC
CATAQGASGYTF